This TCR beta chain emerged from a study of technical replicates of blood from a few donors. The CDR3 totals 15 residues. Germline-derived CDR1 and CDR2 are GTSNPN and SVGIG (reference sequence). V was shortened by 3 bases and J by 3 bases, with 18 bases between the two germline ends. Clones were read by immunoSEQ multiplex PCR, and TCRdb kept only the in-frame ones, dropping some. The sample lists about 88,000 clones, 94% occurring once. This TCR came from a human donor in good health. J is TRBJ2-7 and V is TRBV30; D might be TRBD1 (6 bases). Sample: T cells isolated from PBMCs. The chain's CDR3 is CAWRTADRHYYEQYF. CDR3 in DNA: TGTGCCTGGAGGACAGCCGACAGGCACTACTACGAGCAGTACTTC.